The 4 T cell receptor beta chains listed next were all sequenced from one sample in a study of tumor-infiltrating lymphocytes in oesophageal squamous cell carcinoma. MiXCR, run by TCRdb on the PCR reads, gives a single entry per CDR3 protein. The data contain approximately 11,000 distinct CDR3 sequences, around half of them singletons. The sequencing input was esophageal tumor tissue. The receptors originated from a male donor with esophageal squamous cell carcinoma.

J is TRBJ1-1 and V is TRBV18; the D is unclear. The CDR3 is 12 residues long. Per germline, CDR1 KGHSH and CDR2 LQKENI. The ends were cut back, 3 bases at V and 6 bases at J, with 8 bases in the middle. CDR3 protein: CASSPRDAEAFF. The CDR3 region has the DNA TGTGCCAGCTCACCGAGAGACGCTGAAGCTTTCTTT.

This clonotype was found many times. The gene calls are TRBV5-1 and TRBJ2-4, with 15 bases aligning to TRBD2. Near its end, the DNA agrees better with TRBJ2-7, so the J call may be wrong. The germline V gene has CDR1 SGHRS and CDR2 YFSETQ. The CDR3 runs to 17 residues. This CDR3 reads CASSWGGLAGGVREQYF. The CDR3 bases are TGCGCCAGCAGCTGGGGGGGACTAGCGGGGGGAGTACGCGAGCAGTACTTC.

The chain has TRBV6-6 and TRBJ1-6; D may be TRBD1 (5 bases). Trimming took 8 bases from V and 0 from J, leaving 14 bases between them. The CDR3 has 16 residues. CDR1 and CDR2 from the germline V gene are MNHNY and SVGAGI (reference sequence). The CDR3 protein is CASSPKGFSYNSPLHF. The CDR3 DNA sequence: TGTGCCAGCTCTCCTAAGGGGTTCTCCTATAATTCACCCCTCCACTTT.

The rearrangement links TRBV6-6 to TRBJ2-4; D gene ambiguous. The J call may be in error: the DNA end matches TRBJ2-5 better. Germline loops: CDR1 MNHNY, CDR2 SVGAGI (reference sequence). There are 17 residues in the CDR3. The CDR3 sequence: CASSYRLSAQSKETQYF. CDR3 in DNA: TGTGCCAGCAGTTATCGTCTTTCAGCGCAAAGTAAAGAGACCCAGTACTTC.